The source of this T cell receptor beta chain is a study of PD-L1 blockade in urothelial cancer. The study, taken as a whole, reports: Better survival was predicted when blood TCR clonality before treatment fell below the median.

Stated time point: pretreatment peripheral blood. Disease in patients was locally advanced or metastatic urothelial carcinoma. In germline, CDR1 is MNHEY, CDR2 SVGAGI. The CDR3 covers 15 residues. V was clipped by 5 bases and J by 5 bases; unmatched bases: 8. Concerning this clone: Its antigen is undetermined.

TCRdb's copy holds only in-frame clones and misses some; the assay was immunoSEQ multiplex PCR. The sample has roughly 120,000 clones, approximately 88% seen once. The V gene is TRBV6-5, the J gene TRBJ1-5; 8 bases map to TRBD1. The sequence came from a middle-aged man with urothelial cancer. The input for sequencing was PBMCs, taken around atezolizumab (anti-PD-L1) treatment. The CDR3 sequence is CASSADRADYQPQHF. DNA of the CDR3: TGTGCCAGCAGTGCGGACAGGGCCGACTATCAGCCCCAGCATTTT.